One and the same sample provided the 15 T cell receptor beta chains below, sequenced in a study of shared clonotypes between healthy human individuals. Profiled with immunoSEQ multiplex PCR; TCRdb holds only in-frame clones, not every one. The sample carries over a million clones, roughly 96% recorded once. What was sequenced was naive CD4+ T cells sorted from blood. Subset in this sample: CD45RA+ positively selected. The receptors come from a man aged 25-40 years in good health.

The chain recombines TRBV7-2 with TRBJ2-7; TRBD1 aligns across 9 bases. The CDR3 length is 18 residues. Germline lookup yields CDR1 SGHTA and CDR2 FQGNSA. With V trimmed by 4 bases and J by 0 bases, 13 bases remained unmatched. The CDR3: CASSSIGRTGARSYEQYF. DNA of the CDR3: TGTGCCAGCAGCTCAATAGGGAGGACAGGGGCGCGCTCCTACGAGCAGTACTTC.

The table lists this clone with a count of one. This chain connects TRBV5-1 to TRBJ2-3, with 12 bases matching TRBD1. There are 17 residues in the CDR3. CDR1 and CDR2 (germline): SGHRS, YFSETQ. V was pared by 3 bases and J by 4 bases, with 9 bases of the junction left unmatched. This CDR3 reads CASSWGTGGDFPDTQYF. DNA of the CDR3: TGCGCCAGCAGCTGGGGGACAGGGGGCGATTTCCCAGATACGCAGTATTTT.

The CDR3 is CASSGSRTSGTFFGNEQFF. The CDR3 nucleotides read TGTGCCAGCAGTGGCTCCCGGACTAGCGGAACATTTTTCGGGAATGAGCAGTTCTTC. V is TRBV6-1 and J is TRBJ2-1, with TRBD2 matching 10 bases. Trimming removed 4 bases from V and 7 bases from J; junction bases left unmatched: 19. The CDR3 totals 19 residues. Germline values: CDR1 MNHNS, CDR2 SASEGT.

The V and J genes are TRBV9 and TRBJ1-3; D unresolved. The germline V gene has CDR1 SGDLS and CDR2 YYNGEE. The CDR3 consists of 17 residues. The V end was cut by 1 base, the J end by 0 bases, with 14 bases between. The CDR3 loop is CASSVSPSSISGNTIYF. CDR3 DNA sequence: TGTGCCAGCAGCGTAAGCCCCTCAAGTATCTCTGGAAACACCATATATTTT.

Comments on this clone: This could be a read error, since a much larger clone is one nucleotide away. CDR3 nucleotide sequence: TGTGCCAGCAGCCGGGACGGCACAGATACGCAGTATTTT. This translates into CASSRDGTDTQYF. The chain combines TRBV11-1 with TRBJ2-3; the D call may be TRBD1 or TRBD2 (5 bases each). The CDR3 length is 13 residues. V lost 5 bases and J 1 base, leaving 7 bases between the germline ends. Germline CDR1 reads SGHAT; CDR2 reads FQDESV (reference sequence).

CDR3 coding DNA: TGTGCCAGCAGTTATCCCCCCCACAATGAGCAGTTCTTC. This codes for CASSYPPHNEQFF. The chain joins TRBV6-6 to TRBJ2-1; no reliable D call. Germline V gene lookup returns CDR1 MNHNY and CDR2 SVGAGI (reference sequence). The ends were cut back, 3 bases at V and 5 bases at J, with 8 bases in the middle. CDR3 length equals 13 residues.

The chain links TRBV9 to TRBJ2-3, with a possible D match to TRBD2 (5 bases). CDR3 size: 16 residues. Trimming removed 0 bases at V and 0 bases at J, with 11 bases between. CDR1 and CDR2 from the germline V gene are SGDLS and YYNGEE. The CDR3 DNA is TGTGCCAGCAGCGTAGTTGACGGGGTAAGCACAGATACGCAGTATTTT. It yields the protein CASSVVDGVSTDTQYF. The full variable domain, with the rest looked up from reference TRBV9 and TRBJ2-3, is DSGVTQTPKHLITATGQRVTLRCSPRSGDLSVYWYQQSLDQGLQFLIQYYNGEERAKGNILERFSAQQFPDLHSELNLSSLELGDSALYFCASSVVDGVSTDTQYFGPGTRLTVL.

V gene TRBV18 combines with J gene TRBJ2-5; possibly TRBD1 for D (6 bases). Germline V gives CDR1 KGHSH, CDR2 LQKENI. Trimming stripped 4 bases from V and 3 bases from J, with 12 bases between. The CDR3 contains 14 residues. The CDR3 sequence is CASSRRDNKETQYF. The CDR3 nucleotides are TGTGCCAGCTCACGCCGGGACAATAAAGAGACCCAGTACTTC.

The chain couples TRBV5-1 to TRBJ2-3, with 10 bases identical to TRBD1. Germline-derived CDR1 and CDR2 are SGHRS and YFSETQ. CDR3 length equals 15 residues. V gave up 2 bases and J gave up 5 bases; unmatched junction bases: 5. Here the CDR3 reads CASSFDRGRIDTQYF. For the CDR3, the DNA is TGCGCCAGCAGCTTTGACAGGGGGCGGATAGATACGCAGTATTTT. The variable domain in full, completed from reference TRBV5-1 and TRBJ2-3, reads KAGVTQTPRYLIKTRGQQVTLSCSPISGHRSVSWYQQTPGQGLQFLFEYFSETQRNKGNFPGRFSGRQFSNSRSEMNVSTLELGDSALYLCASSFDRGRIDTQYFGPGTRLTVL.

This rearrangement joins TRBV18 to TRBJ2-7; 12 positions agree with TRBD2. Germline assignment: CDR1 KGHSH and CDR2 LQKENI. Trimming at V came to 0 bases and at J to 4 bases, leaving 7 bases not matched to a gene. The CDR3 is 17 amino acids. This CDR3 is CASSPPSGTSGPYEQYF. The CDR3 DNA reads TGTGCCAGCTCACCACCGAGTGGGACTAGCGGGCCGTACGAGCAGTACTTC.

The chain joins TRBV18 to TRBJ2-3; 7 bases match TRBD2. Germline V gene lookup returns CDR1 KGHSH and CDR2 LQKENI. The CDR3 contains 16 residues. The V segment lost 3 bases and the J segment 4 bases; nucleotides outside the gene matches: 10. The CDR3 loop reads CASSPYEAGVADTQYF. The DNA of the CDR3 is TGTGCCAGCTCACCGTATGAGGCGGGAGTGGCAGATACGCAGTATTTT.

V is TRBV5-5 and J is TRBJ2-2; D is unclear. Trimming removed 4 bases from V and 1 base from J, with 5 bases in between. In germline, CDR1 is SGHKS, CDR2 YYEKEE (reference sequence). CDR3 length: 13 residues. The CDR3 DNA reads TGTGCCAGCAGCATAAAGAACACCGGGGAGCTGTTTTTT. Its protein is CASSIKNTGELFF. Full variable domain (outside the CDR3, taken from reference TRBV5-5 and TRBJ2-2): DAGVTQSPTHLIKTRGQQVTLRCSPISGHKSVSWYQQVLGQGPQFIFQYYEKEERGRGNFPDRFSARQFPNYSSELNVNALLLGDSALYLCASSIKNTGELFFGEGSRLTVL.

The V and J genes are TRBV4-3 and TRBJ2-1, with 11 bases identical to TRBD2. In germline, CDR1 is LGHNA, CDR2 YSLEER. CDR3 length equals 19 residues. Trimming took 1 base from V and 0 from J; bases not matched to a gene: 8. CDR3 sequence (DNA): TGCGCCAGCAGCCAAGGACTAGCGGGACCCCTAAGCTCCTACAATGAGCAGTTCTTC. It encodes CASSQGLAGPLSSYNEQFF.

The chain couples TRBV9 to TRBJ2-3, with D maybe TRBD2 (7 bases). The ends were cut back, 1 base at V and 8 bases at J, with 17 bases in the middle. Germline V gene data show CDR1 as SGDLS and CDR2 as YYNGEE. This CDR3 region has 15 residues. CDR3 in amino acids: CASSVTAGGQGTQYF. The DNA of the CDR3 is TGTGCCAGCAGCGTAACAGCCGGGGGGCAGGGTACGCAGTATTTT.

The rearrangement joins TRBV1 to TRBJ2-7. TRBV1 is termed a pseudogene. The CDR3 consists of 17 residues. In DNA, the CDR3 is TGCACCAGCAGCCAACCGACCTCGGGACCGCCCTCCTACGAGCAGTACTTC. This gives the protein CTSSQPTSGPPSYEQYF.